What follows are 28 T cell receptor beta chains derived from one specimen sequenced in a study of CD8 T cells in Susac syndrome. Reverse transcription of roughly 0.45 to 1 ug RNA used random hexamers. TCRdb itself ran the immunoSEQ multiplex PCR reads through MiXCR, one entry per CDR3 protein. The table lists about 400,000 distinct CDR3 sequences, around 83% of them singletons, with more than 0.09% in the top ten. Sequences were obtained from CD8+ T cells from PBMCs. These receptors were taken from a human donor with multiple sclerosis.

The V gene is TRBV10-3, the J gene TRBJ2-3, with D unresolved. Germline CDR1 and CDR2: ENHRY and SYGVKD. The CDR3 is made up of 11 amino acids. The V and J ends lost 2 bases and 6 bases respectively, with 3 bases between them. The CDR3 DNA sequence: TGTGCCATCAGTGAGGTGGATACGCAGTATTTT. It translates to CAISEVDTQYF.

This chain links TRBV5-1 with TRBJ2-7; D gene uncertain. The V gene lost 3 bases and the J gene lost 6 bases, with 22 bases spanning the gap. This CDR3 is built from 16 residues. Germline CDR1 and CDR2: SGHRS and YFSETQ. The chain's CDR3 is CASSSQNWSHSGEQYF. The CDR3 DNA reads as TGCGCCAGCAGCTCGCAAAACTGGTCCCACTCCGGCGAGCAGTACTTC. Filled out from reference TRBV5-1 and TRBJ2-7, the complete variable domain reads KAGVTQTPRYLIKTRGQQVTLSCSPISGHRSVSWYQQTPGQGLQFLFEYFSETQRNKGNFPGRFSGRQFSNSRSEMNVSTLELGDSALYLCASSSQNWSHSGEQYFGPGTRLTVT.

This chain joins TRBV4-2 and TRBJ2-7; tentatively, D is TRBD1 or TRBD2 (5 bases each). The CDR3 consists of 16 residues. V lost 4 bases, J lost 3 bases, and 19 bases lay in between. Germline V lookup: CDR1 LGHNA, CDR2 YNFKEQ. CDR3 residues: CASSPSLGELHYEQYF. The CDR3 DNA follows: TGTGCCAGCAGCCCTTCTCTGGGGGAACTCCACTACGAGCAGTACTTC.

The chain is built from TRBV9 and TRBJ2-7; no firm D call. Per germline, CDR1 SGDLS and CDR2 YYNGEE. Trimming pared 3 bases from V and 3 bases from J, leaving 13 bases between. This CDR3 is built from 14 residues. CDR3 region: CASSAAPNFYEQYF. Here the CDR3 DNA reads TGTGCCAGCAGCGCAGCTCCCAACTTCTACGAGCAGTACTTC.

The chain is built from TRBV7-9 and TRBJ2-7; D gene ambiguous. CDR1 and CDR2 from the germline V gene are SEHNR and FQNEAQ (reference sequence). The CDR3 consists of 12 residues. The V and J ends lost 5 bases and 4 bases respectively, with 9 bases between them. The CDR3 bases are TGTGCCAGCAGCATGACTCCGTACGAGCAGTACTTC. As protein: CASSMTPYEQYF.

V usage is TRBV5-6 and J usage is TRBJ2-7; TRBD1 matches at 10 bases. Germline loops: CDR1 SGHDT, CDR2 YYEEEE. V trimming: 2 bases; J trimming: 2 bases; junction bases outside the gene matches: 4. This CDR3 is built from 15 residues. The CDR3 bases are TGTGCCAGCAGCTTCCCCGACAGGGGGCCCTACGAGCAGTACTTC. As protein: CASSFPDRGPYEQYF.

A few counts support this clonotype. The V gene is TRBV4-1, the J gene TRBJ1-5; 10 bases line up with TRBD1. The CDR3 loop spans 13 amino acids. V shed 3 bases and J 7 bases; nucleotides not matched to a gene: 0. The germline CDR1 and CDR2 sequences are MGHRA and YSYEKL. CDR3 in DNA: TGCGCCAGCAGCCAGGGACAGGGGCAGCCCCAGCATTTT. It specifies CASSQGQGQPQHF.

V usage is TRBV7-9 and J usage is TRBJ1-6; D remains unclear. The CDR3 is 16 residues long. Germline CDR1 SEHNR, CDR2 FQNEAQ (reference sequence). Trimming took off 4 bases at V and 0 bases at J, with 10 bases between the two ends. CDR3 amino acids: CASSWTTVSYNSPLHF. Written as DNA, the CDR3 is TGTGCCAGCAGCTGGACGACGGTCTCCTATAATTCACCCCTCCACTTT.

The J gene is TRBJ1-6, the V gene TRBV27; 7 bases are shared with TRBD1. V lost 5 bases, J lost 4 bases, and 14 bases stayed unmatched. The CDR3 is made up of 18 amino acids. The germline gives CDR1 MNHEY, CDR2 SMNVEV (reference sequence). The CDR3 region has the DNA TGTGCCAGCAGTCTCAGACAGGGAGCCCACGAATATAATTCACCCCTCCACTTT. Protein sequence: CASSLRQGAHEYNSPLHF.

The genes are TRBV28 and TRBJ2-7; D tentatively reads TRBD1 or TRBD2 (5 bases each). V was shortened by 0 bases and J by 9 bases, with 9 bases between the two germline ends. CDR1 is MDHEN and CDR2 is SYDVKM in the germline V gene. CDR3 size: 12 residues. CDR3 sequence: CASSLCRDGQYF. For the CDR3, the DNA is TGTGCCAGCAGTTTATGCAGGGACGGGCAGTACTTC.

CDR3 sequence (DNA): TGTGCCAGCAGTTCCCCGGGACAGTTCACAGATACGCAGTATTTT. This gives the protein CASSSPGQFTDTQYF. The rearrangement links TRBV6-6 to TRBJ2-3, with TRBD1 identical over 7 bases. Germline trimming cut 4 bases from V and 2 bases from J; bases unmatched to any gene: 6. The germline gives CDR1 MNHNY, CDR2 SVGAGI (reference sequence). CDR3 size: 15 residues.

V usage is TRBV30 and J usage is TRBJ2-1; unclear D gene. Germline-derived CDR1 and CDR2 are GTSNPN and SVGIG (reference sequence). V was trimmed by 2 bases and J by 6 bases, leaving 8 bases between them. CDR3 length: 12 residues. This CDR3 is CAWSISSNEQFF. The CDR3 nucleotides read TGTGCCTGGAGTATCTCGTCCAATGAGCAGTTCTTC.

This chain connects TRBV3-1 to TRBJ2-1; 9 positions agree with TRBD2. CDR1 and CDR2 (germline): LGHDT, YNNKEL (reference sequence). The V segment lost 2 bases and the J segment 6 bases; nucleotides outside the gene matches: 2. The length of the CDR3 is 14 residues. This CDR3 is CASSQRSGSNEQFF. The CDR3 bases are TGTGCCAGCAGCCAACGTAGCGGGAGCAATGAGCAGTTCTTC.

The gene calls are TRBV12-3 or TRBV12-4 and TRBJ2-5; perhaps D is TRBD1 or TRBD2 (5 bases each). This CDR3 is 13 amino acids long. Trimming stripped 3 bases from V and 1 base from J, with 6 bases between. This CDR3 is CASSFGTQETQYF. The CDR3 coding sequence is TGTGCCAGCAGTTTCGGGACCCAAGAGACCCAGTACTTC.

The chain is built from TRBV20-1 and TRBJ1-5; D not resolved. The V gene lost 5 bases and the J gene lost 0 bases, with 8 bases spanning the gap. The CDR3 totals 13 residues. The germline gives CDR1 DFQATT, CDR2 SNEGSKA (reference sequence). The CDR3 nucleotides are TGCAGTGCTTCAGGAGATAGCAATCAGCCCCAGCATTTT. This translates into CSASGDSNQPQHF.

The V call is TRBV19, the J call TRBJ1-2, with D maybe TRBD1 (5 bases). The V gene lost 1 base and the J gene lost 8 bases, with 23 bases spanning the gap. There are 17 residues in the CDR3. Germline V gene sequence: CDR1 LNHDA, CDR2 SQIVND (reference sequence). CDR3 DNA sequence: TGTGCCAGTAGTATAGCCGGGGCCCCCGGTGCCGGCGGAGGCTACACCTTC. Translated: CASSIAGAPGAGGGYTF.

V and J are TRBV20-1 and TRBJ2-7; 12 bases align to TRBD2. CDR3 length: 16 residues. Germline-derived CDR1 and CDR2 are DFQATT and SNEGSKA (reference sequence). V lost 0 bases, J lost 3 bases, and 6 bases stayed unmatched. This chain's CDR3 is CSARDRRTSGIYEQYF. The CDR3 DNA reads as TGCAGTGCTAGAGATCGTAGGACTAGCGGGATCTACGAGCAGTACTTC.

Written as DNA, the CDR3 is TGCGCCAGCAGCCCGACAGGGGCTCAAGCTAACTATGGCTACACCTTC. This translates into CASSPTGAQANYGYTF. The chain carries TRBV5-1 and TRBJ1-2; 8 positions agree with TRBD1. CDR1 and CDR2 (germline): SGHRS, YFSETQ. There are 16 residues in the CDR3. J gave up 0 bases and V 4 bases, and 8 bases lay outside the gene matches.

This chain links TRBV6-5 with TRBJ1-5; D perhaps matches TRBD1 (6 bases). The germline gives CDR1 MNHEY, CDR2 SVGAGI. Trimming cost V 5 bases and J 4 bases, with 12 bases left between them. CDR3 length: 14 residues. CDR3 in amino acids: CASSARDINQPQHF. CDR3 in DNA: TGTGCCAGCAGTGCCCGGGACATAAATCAGCCCCAGCATTTT.

V is TRBV5-6 and J is TRBJ1-4, with D uncertain. V lost 2 bases and J 0 bases, leaving 5 bases between the germline ends. CDR1 is SGHDT, CDR2 YYEEEE, per germline. The CDR3 is 14 amino acids. The CDR3 loop reads CASSFAATNEKLFF. The CDR3 DNA sequence: TGTGCCAGCAGCTTCGCAGCAACTAATGAAAAACTGTTTTTT.

The chain carries TRBV20-1 and TRBJ2-1; 12 bases are shared with TRBD2. The CDR3 extends over 15 amino acids. Germline loops: CDR1 DFQATT, CDR2 SNEGSKA (reference sequence). The V and J ends lost 4 bases and 4 bases, in that order; junction bases with no gene match: 5. CDR3 bases: TGCAGTGCTACGACTAGCGGGAGTAGATACAATGAGCAGTTCTTC. Protein: CSATTSGSRYNEQFF.

The rearrangement uses TRBV29-1 and TRBJ2-7; tentatively, D is TRBD1 or TRBD2 (5 bases each). This CDR3 has 12 residues. Germline V gene lookup returns CDR1 SQVTM and CDR2 ANQGSEA. Trimming cost V 6 bases and J 3 bases, with 12 bases left between them. In DNA form, the CDR3 reads TGCAGCGTCCGGGACCCAGACTACGAGCAGTACTTC. Amino acid sequence: CSVRDPDYEQYF.

The chain uses TRBV12-3 or TRBV12-4 and TRBJ2-2; D might be TRBD1 (5 bases). The ends were cut back, 5 bases at V and 9 bases at J, with 10 bases in the middle. This CDR3 is 12 amino acids long. Here the CDR3 DNA reads TGTGCCAGCAGTAACAGGCCCCGGGAGCTGTTTTTT. Protein: CASSNRPRELFF.

This chain uses TRBV7-2 with TRBJ2-1; 8 nucleotides match TRBD2. J lost 3 bases, V lost 5 bases, and 3 bases had no gene match. The germline V gene has CDR1 SGHTA and CDR2 FQGNSA. The CDR3 has 14 residues. This CDR3 reads CASSTGGVYNEQFF. The CDR3 coding sequence is TGTGCCAGCAGCACGGGGGGGGTCTACAATGAGCAGTTCTTC.

A few counts support this clonotype. V gene TRBV12-3 or TRBV12-4 combines with J gene TRBJ1-1; D might be TRBD1 (5 bases). The V end was cut by 11 bases, the J end by 5 bases, with 15 bases between. This CDR3 contains 12 residues. Here the CDR3 reads CASQDQGTEAFF. CDR3 nucleotides: TGTGCCTCCCAAGACCAGGGAACTGAAGCTTTCTTT.

This clonotype showed up just once. The V gene is TRBV30, the J gene TRBJ2-1, with TRBD2 identical over 9 bases. CDR3 length equals 15 residues. Germline CDR1 and CDR2: GTSNPN and SVGIG (reference sequence). The V and J ends lost 5 bases and 2 bases, in that order; junction bases with no gene match: 7. CDR3 residues: CAWLAGEVAYNEQFF. CDR3 bases: TGTGCCTGGTTAGCGGGGGAAGTCGCCTACAATGAGCAGTTCTTC.

The chain joins TRBV19 to TRBJ1-1; 9 bases agree with TRBD1. The V gene end was trimmed by 5 bases and the J gene end by 1 base; junction bases not matched to a gene: 8. CDR1 is LNHDA and CDR2 is SQIVND in the germline V gene (reference sequence). This CDR3 comprises 16 residues. This CDR3 is CASSPPTGGPNTEAFF. As DNA, the CDR3 is TGTGCCAGTAGTCCTCCGACAGGGGGACCGAACACTGAAGCTTTCTTT.

The V call is TRBV3-1, the J call TRBJ1-5, with D hard to call. V was trimmed by 1 base and J by 3 bases, leaving 4 bases between them. Germline CDR1 LGHDT, CDR2 YNNKEL (reference sequence). The CDR3 consists of 13 residues. The CDR3 sequence: CASSQGLNQPQHF. The CDR3 DNA reads TGTGCCAGCAGCCAAGGTCTCAATCAGCCCCAGCATTTT. Together with reference TRBV3-1 and TRBJ1-5, the CDR3 gives the full variable domain: DTAVSQTPKYLVTQMGNDKSIKCEQNLGHDTMYWYKQDSKKFLKIMFSYNNKELIINETVPNRFSPKSPDKAHLNLHINSLELGDSAVYFCASSQGLNQPQHFGDGTRLSIL.